One sample yielded the 18 T cell receptor beta chains listed below, sequenced in a study of a mutant IDH1 vaccine in newly diagnosed glioma. Assay: immunoSEQ multiplex PCR; the TCRdb copy retains only in-frame clones and omits some. This table holds tens of thousands of clones, 80% found once. Sample time point: week 11, during vaccination. Each vaccine dose was 300 ug of mutant IDH1 20-mer peptide, with topical imiquimod. These TCRs are of unknown antigen specificity. Material: PBMCs, obtained from a glioma patient whose treatment included an IDH1 peptide vaccine. These TCRs come from a man aged 45-65 years with glioma.

The chain combines TRBV7-9 with TRBJ1-6; D is perhaps TRBD1 (5 bases). V gave up 5 bases and J gave up 13 bases, with 15 bases separating them. The CDR3 is 13 residues long. Germline V gene lookup returns CDR1 SEHNR and CDR2 FQNEAQ (reference sequence). CDR3: CASSIQDTSPLHF. Written as DNA, the CDR3 is TGTGCCAGCAGCATCCAGGACACTTCTCCCCTCCACTTT.

Written as DNA, the CDR3 is TGTGCCAGCAGCTTGGCCTGGGGAGCAACTAATGAAAAACTGTTTTTT. Protein sequence: CASSLAWGATNEKLFF. The genes are TRBV5-8 and TRBJ1-4, with unresolved D. Germline loops: CDR1 SGHTS, CDR2 YDEGEE. The germline V and J ends were trimmed by 0 bases and 0 bases, with 9 bases remaining between them. The CDR3 spans 16 residues.

This sequence joins TRBV27 and TRBJ2-5; 8 nucleotides agree with TRBD1. This CDR3 comprises 16 residues. Losses at the gene ends were 2 bases for V and 3 bases for J; bases not matched to a gene: 8. Germline CDR1 reads MNHEY; CDR2 reads SMNVEV (reference sequence). CDR3 protein: CASSLLPQGAEETQYF. DNA of the CDR3: TGTGCCAGCAGTTTACTGCCCCAGGGGGCGGAAGAGACCCAGTACTTC.

V usage is TRBV28 and J usage is TRBJ1-2; D may be TRBD1 (5 bases). Per germline, CDR1 MDHEN and CDR2 SYDVKM. This CDR3 is built from 12 residues. CDR3 coding DNA: TGTGTTTACGAGACAGTTATGGGGGGCTACACCTTC. As protein: CVYETVMGGYTF.

This clone was seen just once. This sequence joins TRBV7-8 and TRBJ2-7; 9 bases map to TRBD1. V was clipped by 3 bases and J by 8 bases; unmatched bases: 14. Per germline, CDR1 SGHVS and CDR2 FQNEAQ. This CDR3 contains 16 residues. CDR3: CASSFPGQGPSTKQYF. In DNA, the CDR3 is TGTGCCAGCAGCTTCCCGGGACAGGGACCGTCTACGAAGCAGTACTTC.

This clone was seen a handful of times. DNA for the CDR3: TGTGCCAGCAGCAAGGACACTGAAGCTTTCTTT. Translating it yields CASSKDTEAFF. The chain employs TRBV11-3 and TRBJ1-1, with D uncertain. Trimming shortened V by 5 bases and J by 3 bases, and 4 bases separated the two germline ends. Germline V gene sequence: CDR1 SGHNT, CDR2 YENEEA. CDR3 length equals 11 residues.

The chain employs TRBV7-2 and TRBJ1-1; D gene unclear. Germline V gene data show CDR1 as SGHTA and CDR2 as FQGNSA. The ends were cut back, 5 bases at V and 1 base at J, with 17 bases in the middle. CDR3 size: 16 residues. CDR3 sequence (DNA): TGTGCCAGCAGCCCCTGGTCGGCCGTTCCGAACACTGAAGCTTTCTTT. It translates to CASSPWSAVPNTEAFF.

A few counts support this clone. This sequence joins TRBV27 and TRBJ1-4; weak D call: TRBD1 (5 bases). The V and J ends lost 3 bases and 8 bases respectively, with 7 bases between them. From germline, CDR1 is MNHEY and CDR2 SMNVEV (reference sequence). CDR3 length: 12 residues. The CDR3 nucleotides read TGTGCCAGCAGTTTTTGGGGCGAAAAACTGTTTTTT. This codes for CASSFWGEKLFF.

The chain couples TRBV11-3 to TRBJ2-2; D perhaps matches TRBD1 (6 bases). Trimming removed 4 bases at V and 5 bases at J, with 8 bases between. CDR1 is SGHNT, CDR2 YENEEA, per germline. The CDR3 is 13 amino acids. CDR3 region: CASSSQGTGELFF. CDR3 sequence (DNA): TGTGCCAGCAGCTCACAGGGAACCGGGGAGCTGTTTTTT.

The genes are TRBV15 and TRBJ1-4; tentative D call: TRBD1 (6 bases). CDR3 length equals 15 residues. Germline V CDR1 and CDR2: LNHNV, YYDKDF (reference sequence). V gave up 6 bases and J gave up 4 bases, with 15 bases separating them. CDR3 in DNA: TGTGCCACCAGAGCATGGGACACGAATAATGAAAAACTGTTTTTT. Translated: CATRAWDTNNEKLFF. Drawing the rest from reference TRBV15 and TRBJ1-4, the complete variable domain is DAMVIQNPRYQVTQFGKPVTLSCSQTLNHNVMYWYQQKSSQAPKLLFHYYDKDFNNEADTPDNFQSRRPNTSFCFLDIRSPGLGDTAMYLCATRAWDTNNEKLFFGSGTQLSVL.

This clone has a single count. This chain uses TRBV7-2 with TRBJ2-3, with 7 nucleotides matching TRBD1. CDR1 SGHTA and CDR2 FQGNSA come from the germline V gene. Losses at the gene ends were 1 base for V and 0 bases for J; bases not matched to a gene: 10. This CDR3 spans 18 amino acids. In DNA, the CDR3 is TGTGCCAGCAGCTTAGATCGATCGGGACAGAGAAGCACAGATACGCAGTATTTT. It is translated as CASSLDRSGQRSTDTQYF.

This chain uses TRBV2 with TRBJ2-5; possibly TRBD1 or TRBD2 for D (6 bases each). Trimming took off 6 bases at V and 9 bases at J, with 11 bases between the two ends. The CDR3 is 11 residues long. Germline values: CDR1 SNHLY, CDR2 FYNNEI. CDR3: CASREGVAQYF. CDR3 coding DNA: TGTGCCAGCAGGGAGGGGGTGGCCCAGTACTTC.

This clone was picked up a small number of times. CDR3 coding DNA: TGTGCCAGCAGTCTCGGGACACTCGGCAATCAGCCCCAGCATTTT. Translation gives CASSLGTLGNQPQHF. The chain combines TRBV28 with TRBJ1-5; TRBD1 is a possible D gene (6 bases). The V end lost 5 bases, the J end lost 2 bases, and 13 bases lay between the germline ends. The CDR3 consists of 15 residues. The germline V gene has CDR1 MDHEN and CDR2 SYDVKM.

This chain joins TRBV7-9 and TRBJ1-2; D perhaps matches TRBD1 (6 bases). This CDR3 has 14 residues. V was cut by 5 bases and J by 1 base, with 11 bases left in between. The germline V gene encodes CDR1 SEHNR and CDR2 FQNEAQ (reference sequence). In DNA, the CDR3 is TGTGCCAGCAGCGTCACAGGGCTTAACTATGGCTACACCTTC. This codes for CASSVTGLNYGYTF.

The J gene is TRBJ1-2, the V gene TRBV28; D not certain. Germline V gene lookup returns CDR1 MDHEN and CDR2 SYDVKM. V dropped 3 bases and J dropped 3 bases, with 14 bases sitting between them. This CDR3 has 15 amino acids. The CDR3 bases are TGTGCCAGCAGTTTGGCGCAGTGGGTGGACTATGGCTACACCTTC. The encoded protein is CASSLAQWVDYGYTF.

The CDR3 bases are TGTGCCAGCTCACCGCCGGGACAGGGTACTGTGAACACTGAAGCTTTCTTT. It encodes CASSPPGQGTVNTEAFF. The genes are TRBV18 and TRBJ1-1; 9 bases line up with TRBD1. This CDR3 spans 17 amino acids. Germline trimming cut 3 bases from V and 0 bases from J; bases unmatched to any gene: 8. Germline lookup yields CDR1 KGHSH and CDR2 LQKENI. The whole variable domain, filled in from reference TRBV18 and TRBJ1-1, reads NAGVMQNPRHLVRRRGQEARLRCSPMKGHSHVYWYRQLPEEGLKFMVYLQKENIIDESGMPKERFSAEFPKEGPSILRIQQVVRGDSAAYFCASSPPGQGTVNTEAFFGQGTRLTVV.

The rearrangement joins TRBV19 to TRBJ1-1, with D unclear. The V end was cut by 3 bases, the J end by 7 bases, with 12 bases between. CDR1 is LNHDA, CDR2 SQIVND, per germline (reference sequence). This CDR3 spans 13 amino acids. For the CDR3, the DNA is TGTGCCAGTAGTATGAGGGCAGCCGATGAAGCTTTCTTT. Residues: CASSMRAADEAFF. The whole variable domain, filled in from reference TRBV19 and TRBJ1-1, reads DGGITQSPKYLFRKEGQNVTLSCEQNLNHDAMYWYRQDPGQGLRLIYYSQIVNDFQKGDIAEGYSVSREKKESFPLTVTSAQKNPTAFYLCASSMRAADEAFFGQGTRLTVV.

This chain links TRBV11-3 with TRBJ2-1; D possibly corresponds to TRBD2 (5 bases). Germline-derived CDR1 and CDR2 are SGHNT and YENEEA. This CDR3 region has 13 residues. Trimming pared 4 bases from V and 4 bases from J, leaving 8 bases between. CDR3 DNA: TGTGCCAGCAGCTCCGGGGATTACAATGAGCAGTTCTTC. This sequence encodes CASSSGDYNEQFF.